A selection of T cell receptor beta chains follows, all from one sample in a study of T cells in Graves' hyperthyroidism and ophthalmopathy. TCRdb re-derived calls from the multiplex PCR reads in MiXCR, one entry per CDR3 protein. The sample carries 300,000 or so distinct CDR3 sequences, approximately 15% recorded once. The sequenced material came from blood. These receptors were obtained from an older woman with Graves' ophthalmopathy. Each CDR3 is given with its conserved first and last residue. The order of the fields is clone size, J gene, V gene, D gene, CDR3 protein. A D gene is named only where the DNA matches it firmly. Not every row has a clone size; where given, it reads once, few, many or a size class.

size: many
J: TRBJ2-7
V: TRBV7-9
D: TRBD1
CDR3: CASSPQTGSEQYF

size: few
J: TRBJ2-2
V: TRBV5-1
D: .
CDR3: CASSFATPGTTGELFF

size: many
J: TRBJ2-7
V: TRBV28
D: .
CDR3: CASLAGGSAYEQYF

size: many
J: TRBJ2-4
V: TRBV28
D: .
CDR3: CASSSSGTDIAKNIQYF

size: many
J: TRBJ1-2
V: TRBV20-1
D: TRBD1
CDR3: CSARPEPGQGLNNYGYTF

size: .
J: TRBJ2-2
V: TRBV2
D: .
CDR3: CASSYPGELFF

size: .
J: TRBJ1-2
V: TRBV29-1
D: TRBD1
CDR3: CSVEEQGGLYGYTF

size: few
J: TRBJ2-3
V: TRBV20-1
D: .
CDR3: CSASDGGTDTQYF

size: few
J: TRBJ2-6
V: TRBV5-1
D: TRBD2
CDR3: CASSRAGRAGVNVLTF

size: many
J: TRBJ2-1
V: TRBV18
D: .
CDR3: CASSPSAANNEQFF

size: many
J: TRBJ2-5
V: TRBV18
D: .
CDR3: CASSPSAGKAQETQYF

size: many
J: TRBJ1-5
V: TRBV4-3
D: .
CDR3: CASSQDSREGANQPQHF

size: .
J: TRBJ1-6
V: TRBV5-1
D: .
CDR3: CASNNSPNSPLHF

size: many
J: TRBJ2-7
V: TRBV20-1
D: TRBD1
CDR3: CSAQGRGQGNYEQYF

size: many
J: TRBJ1-2
V: TRBV12-3/TRBV12-4
D: TRBD1
CDR3: CASRGTGSGGYTF

size: many
J: TRBJ2-7
V: TRBV2
D: .
CDR3: CASSADVTTYEQYF

size: many
J: TRBJ1-1
V: TRBV6-1
D: .
CDR3: CASSYGPGRTEAFF

size: few
J: TRBJ2-2
V: TRBV6-5
D: .
CDR3: CASSYSGRGPNTGELFF

size: many
J: TRBJ1-2
V: TRBV5-1
D: TRBD1
CDR3: CASSPGDRGSSNYGYTF

size: .
J: TRBJ2-7
V: TRBV28
D: .
CDR3: CASSRGSGRGLLSYEQYF

size: many
J: TRBJ2-7
V: TRBV5-5
D: .
CDR3: CASSITFSVGSYEQYF

size: .
J: TRBJ1-1
V: TRBV7-9
D: TRBD1
CDR3: CASSLRGLMNTEAFF

size: .
J: TRBJ2-7
V: TRBV5-1
D: TRBD1
CDR3: CASSFNRGVTYKQYF

size: .
J: TRBJ2-1
V: TRBV18
D: .
CDR3: CASSPATVGYNEQFF

size: .
J: TRBJ2-3
V: TRBV9
D: .
CDR3: CASSVVADTDTQYF

size: many
J: TRBJ2-1
V: TRBV12-3/TRBV12-4
D: .
CDR3: CASSLAISSDNEQFF

size: few
J: TRBJ2-2
V: TRBV6-1
D: .
CDR3: CASSNGLNTGELFF

size: few
J: TRBJ1-5
V: TRBV5-8
D: .
CDR3: CASSLAQTWQPQHF

size: many
J: TRBJ2-3
V: TRBV30
D: .
CDR3: CAWSGGFSTDTQYF

size: .
J: TRBJ2-5
V: TRBV6-5
D: .
CDR3: CASSFSPWTNPQETQYF

size: .
J: TRBJ2-1
V: TRBV20-1
D: .
CDR3: CSASGGRPSYNEQFF

size: .
J: TRBJ2-2
V: TRBV28
D: .
CDR3: CASRFGGAPNTGELFF

size: .
J: TRBJ2-1
V: TRBV4-3
D: .
CDR3: CASSVFHSGQCNEQFF

size: few
J: TRBJ1-2
V: TRBV24-1
D: .
CDR3: CATSDDDSSYGYTF

size: many
J: TRBJ2-1
V: TRBV4-3
D: TRBD1
CDR3: CASSHAEQGARNNEQFF

size: many
J: TRBJ1-1
V: TRBV5-1
D: .
CDR3: CASSPQGSLTEAFF

size: many
J: TRBJ1-6
V: TRBV28
D: TRBD1
CDR3: CASSRQGDSPLHF

size: .
J: TRBJ1-5
V: TRBV6-2/TRBV6-3
D: TRBD1
CDR3: CASSYPIRGQGSVNGQPQHF

size: many
J: TRBJ1-2
V: TRBV11-2
D: TRBD1
CDR3: CASSMTRGGYGYTF

size: many
J: TRBJ2-7
V: TRBV6-1
D: .
CDR3: CAISRDNSYEQYF

size: .
J: TRBJ2-7
V: TRBV7-8
D: TRBD2
CDR3: CASSRGTIGYEQYF

size: many
J: TRBJ2-2
V: TRBV12-3/TRBV12-4
D: TRBD1
CDR3: CASSLGTGGNTGELFF

size: .
J: TRBJ1-1
V: TRBV25-1
D: .
CDR3: CASSESPTGNTEAFF

size: many
J: TRBJ2-1
V: TRBV4-1
D: TRBD2
CDR3: CATKRNSGSNSYNEQFF

size: many
J: TRBJ1-2
V: TRBV7-2
D: .
CDR3: CASSPAGFPYGYTF

size: many
J: TRBJ2-3
V: TRBV12-3/TRBV12-4
D: TRBD1
CDR3: CASSQSPGQEDTQYF